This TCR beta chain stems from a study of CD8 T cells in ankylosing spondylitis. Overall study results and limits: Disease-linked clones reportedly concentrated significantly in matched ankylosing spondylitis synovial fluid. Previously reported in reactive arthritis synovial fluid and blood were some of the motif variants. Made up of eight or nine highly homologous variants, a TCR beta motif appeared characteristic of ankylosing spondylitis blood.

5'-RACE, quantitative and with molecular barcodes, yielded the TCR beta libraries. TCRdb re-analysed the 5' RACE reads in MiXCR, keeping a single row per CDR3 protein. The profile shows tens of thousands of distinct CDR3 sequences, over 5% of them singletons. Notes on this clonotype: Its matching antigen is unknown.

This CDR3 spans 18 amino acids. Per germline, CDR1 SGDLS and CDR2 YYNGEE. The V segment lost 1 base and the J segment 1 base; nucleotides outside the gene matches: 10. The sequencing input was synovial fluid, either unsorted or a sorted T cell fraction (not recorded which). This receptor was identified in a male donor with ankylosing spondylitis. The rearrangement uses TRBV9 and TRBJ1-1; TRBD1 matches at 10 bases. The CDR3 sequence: CASSVYPGQGTRNTEAFF. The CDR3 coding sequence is TGTGCCAGCAGCGTATACCCGGGACAGGGGACACGGAACACTGAAGCTTTCTTT.